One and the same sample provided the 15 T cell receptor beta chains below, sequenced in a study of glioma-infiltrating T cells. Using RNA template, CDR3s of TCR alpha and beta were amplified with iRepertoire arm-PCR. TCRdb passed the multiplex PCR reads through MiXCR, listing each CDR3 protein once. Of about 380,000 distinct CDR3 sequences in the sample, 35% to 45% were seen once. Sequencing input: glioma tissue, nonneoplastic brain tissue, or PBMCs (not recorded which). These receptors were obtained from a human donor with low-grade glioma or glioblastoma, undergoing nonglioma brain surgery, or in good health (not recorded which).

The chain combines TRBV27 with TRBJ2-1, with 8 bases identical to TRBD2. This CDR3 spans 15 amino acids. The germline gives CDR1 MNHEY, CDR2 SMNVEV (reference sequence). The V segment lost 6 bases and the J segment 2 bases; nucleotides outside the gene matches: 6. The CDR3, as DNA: TGTGCCAGCAGCCCCAAGCGGGGGACCTACAATGAGCAGTTCTTC. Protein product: CASSPKRGTYNEQFF.

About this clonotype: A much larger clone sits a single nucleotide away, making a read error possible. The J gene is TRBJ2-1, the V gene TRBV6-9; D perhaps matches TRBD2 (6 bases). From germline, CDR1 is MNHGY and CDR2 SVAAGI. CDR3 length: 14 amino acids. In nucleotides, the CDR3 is TGTGCCAGCAGTTGGACCCTAGCGAACAATGAGCAGATCTTC. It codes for CASSWTLANNEQIF.

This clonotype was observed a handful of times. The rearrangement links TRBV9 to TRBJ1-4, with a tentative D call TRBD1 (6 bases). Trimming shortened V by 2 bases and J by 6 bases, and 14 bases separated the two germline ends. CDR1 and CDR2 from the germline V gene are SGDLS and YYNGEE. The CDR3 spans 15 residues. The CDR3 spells CASSVGGASDEKLFF. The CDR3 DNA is TGTGCCAGCAGCGTCGGGGGGGCTTCCGATGAAAAACTGTTTTTT.

The CDR3 DNA is TGTGCCAGCAGCCAAGAGGGGGTAGCAGTATACAATGAGCAGTTCTTC. It encodes CASSQEGVAVYNEQFF. This chain links TRBV3-1 with TRBJ2-1; the D call may be TRBD1 or TRBD2 (5 bases each). Germline CDR1 is LGHDT and CDR2 is YNNKEL (reference sequence). This CDR3 has 16 amino acids. The ends were cut back, 0 bases at V and 4 bases at J, with 13 bases in the middle.

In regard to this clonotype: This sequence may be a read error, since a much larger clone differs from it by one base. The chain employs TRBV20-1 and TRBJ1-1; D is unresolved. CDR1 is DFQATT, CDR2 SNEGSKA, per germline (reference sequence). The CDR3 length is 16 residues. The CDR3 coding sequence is TGCAGTGCTAGAAGGTGGAATTTACTTACCGGAACTGAAACTTTCTTT. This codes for CSARRWNLLTGTETFF.

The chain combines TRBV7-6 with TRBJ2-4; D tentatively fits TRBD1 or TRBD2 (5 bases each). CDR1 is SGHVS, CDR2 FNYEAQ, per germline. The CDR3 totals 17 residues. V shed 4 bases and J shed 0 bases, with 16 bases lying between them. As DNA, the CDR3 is TGTGCCAGCAGCTCACTCCCGTATGGGGGAGCCAAAAACATTCAGTACTTC. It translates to CASSSLPYGGAKNIQYF.

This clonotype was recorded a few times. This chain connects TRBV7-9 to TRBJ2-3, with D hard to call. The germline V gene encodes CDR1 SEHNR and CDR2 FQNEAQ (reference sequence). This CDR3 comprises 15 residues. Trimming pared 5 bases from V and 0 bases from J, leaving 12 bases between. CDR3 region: CASSLILSSTDTQYF. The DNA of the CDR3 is TGTGCCAGCAGCCTCATTTTATCTAGCACAGATACGCAGTATTTT.

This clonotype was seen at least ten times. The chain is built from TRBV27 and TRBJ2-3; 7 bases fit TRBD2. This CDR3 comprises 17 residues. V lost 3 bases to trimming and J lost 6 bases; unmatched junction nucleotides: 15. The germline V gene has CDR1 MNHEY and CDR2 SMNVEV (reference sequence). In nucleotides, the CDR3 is TGTGCCAGCAGTTTTATTGCCTTCGGCGGGAGTTCGGATACGCAGTATTTT. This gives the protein CASSFIAFGGSSDTQYF.

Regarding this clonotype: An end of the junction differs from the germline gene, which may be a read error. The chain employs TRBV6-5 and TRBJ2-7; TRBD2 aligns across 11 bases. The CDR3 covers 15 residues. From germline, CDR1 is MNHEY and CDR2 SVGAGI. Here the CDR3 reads CAGSYSFGTSGEQYF. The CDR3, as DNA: TGTGCCGGCAGTTACTCGTTCGGGACTAGCGGCGAGCAGTACTTC.

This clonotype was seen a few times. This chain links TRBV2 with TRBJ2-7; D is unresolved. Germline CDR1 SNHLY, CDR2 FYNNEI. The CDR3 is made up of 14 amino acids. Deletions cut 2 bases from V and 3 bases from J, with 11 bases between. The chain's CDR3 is CASSEMGSYYEQYF. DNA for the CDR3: TGTGCCAGCAGTGAAATGGGCAGTTACTACGAGCAGTACTTC. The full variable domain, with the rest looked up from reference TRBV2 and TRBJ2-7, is EPEVTQTPSHQVTQMGQEVILRCVPISNHLYFYWYRQILGQKVEFLVSFYNNEISEKSEIFDDQFSVERPDGSNFTLKIRSTKLEDSAMYFCASSEMGSYYEQYFGPGTRLTVT.

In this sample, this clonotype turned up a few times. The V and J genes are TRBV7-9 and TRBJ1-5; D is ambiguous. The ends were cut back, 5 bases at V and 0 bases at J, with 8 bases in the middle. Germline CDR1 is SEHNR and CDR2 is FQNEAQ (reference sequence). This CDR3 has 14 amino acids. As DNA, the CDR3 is TGTGCCAGCAGCCATGATTTTAGCAATCAGCCCCAGCATTTT. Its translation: CASSHDFSNQPQHF.

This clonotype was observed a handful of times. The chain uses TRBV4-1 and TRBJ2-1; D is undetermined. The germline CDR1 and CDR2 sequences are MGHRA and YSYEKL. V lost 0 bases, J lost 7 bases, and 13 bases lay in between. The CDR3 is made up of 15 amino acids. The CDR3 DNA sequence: TGCGCCAGCAGCCAAGATTGGGTCCTCTCAAATGAGCAGTTCTTC. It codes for CASSQDWVLSNEQFF.

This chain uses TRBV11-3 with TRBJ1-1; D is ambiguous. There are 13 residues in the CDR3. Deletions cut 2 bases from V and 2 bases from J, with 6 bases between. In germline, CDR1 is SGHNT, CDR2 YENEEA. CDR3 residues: CASSLMANTEAFF. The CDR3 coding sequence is TGTGCCAGCAGCTTAATGGCCAACACTGAAGCTTTCTTT.

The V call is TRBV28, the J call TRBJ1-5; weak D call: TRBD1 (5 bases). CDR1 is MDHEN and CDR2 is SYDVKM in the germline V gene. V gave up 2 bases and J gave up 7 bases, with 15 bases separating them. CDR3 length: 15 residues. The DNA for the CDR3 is TGTGCCAGCAGTTTAGCGACAGTGGCCAACCAGCCCCAGCATTTT. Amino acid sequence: CASSLATVANQPQHF. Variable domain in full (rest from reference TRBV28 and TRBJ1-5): DVKVTQSSRYLVKRTGEKVFLECVQDMDHENMFWYRQDPGLGLRLIYFSYDVKMKEKGDIPEGYSVSREKKERFSLILESASTNQTSMYLCASSLATVANQPQHFGDGTRLSIL.

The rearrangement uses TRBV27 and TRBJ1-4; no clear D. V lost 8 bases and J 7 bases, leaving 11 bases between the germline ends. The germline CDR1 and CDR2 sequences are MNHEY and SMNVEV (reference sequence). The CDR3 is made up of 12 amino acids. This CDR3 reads CASRTMSEKLFF. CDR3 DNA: TGTGCCAGCCGCACCATGAGTGAAAAACTGTTTTTT.